This TCR beta chain was identified during a study of cytomegalovirus exposure and HLA in healthy donors. Measured with immunoSEQ multiplex PCR; TCRdb has only the in-frame clones, and not every one. Of tens of thousands of clones detected, roughly 88% appear once; the ten largest clones hold less than 7%. With regard to this clone: Its antigen remains unidentified.

Study-wide points: Subsequent analysis of the approximately 110 validation repertoires found a tendency for first-cohort TCR clusters to co-occur. As was reported, the classifier diagnosed cytomegalovirus status with high specificity and sensitivity. There were some public TCRs occurring in many donors, but most TCR sequences were rare.

The CDR3 covers 15 residues. Germline CDR1 SEHNR, CDR2 FQNEAQ (reference sequence). V lost 5 bases and J lost 0, with 11 bases in between. The sequenced sample was PBMCs. This TCR was sampled from a woman aged 30 to 39 in good health and CMV-seronegative. The rearrangement links TRBV7-9 to TRBJ2-1; D may be TRBD2 (5 bases). CDR3 DNA sequence: TGTGCCAGCAGCATCCATCGGGACTCCTACAATGAGCAGTTCTTC. This encodes CASSIHRDSYNEQFF.